Following are 10 T cell receptor beta chains from one sample sequenced in a study of shared clonotypes between healthy human individuals. Naive CD8 isolation took CD45RO-negative cells positively selected for CCR7 and excluded terminally differentiated effector memory CD45RA+ cells. Generated by immunoSEQ multiplex PCR, the TCRdb table keeps only in-frame clones and is missing some. The sample has about 2 million clones; approximately 94% are singletons. Material: naive CD8+ T cells sorted from blood. These receptor sequences come from a man aged 18 to 29 in good health.

V gene TRBV28 combines with J gene TRBJ2-7, with a weak D call TRBD1 (6 bases). The germline gives CDR1 MDHEN, CDR2 SYDVKM. V was pared by 10 bases and J by 7 bases, with 23 bases between. CDR3 length equals 14 residues. Here the CDR3 reads CATSRGTGTFEQYF. The CDR3 DNA sequence: TGTGCCACCTCTCGGGGCACAGGGACCTTTGAGCAGTACTTC.

A note on this clone: This same CDR3 is encoded by further DNA sequences in the sample. The V gene is TRBV5-6, the J gene TRBJ2-7; no definite D call. Per the germline V gene, CDR1 is SGHDT and CDR2 is YYEEEE. The CDR3 spans 12 residues. V was clipped by 2 bases and J by 4 bases, with 7 bases between them. CDR3 loop: CASSLTGYEQYF. The CDR3, as DNA: TGTGCCAGCAGCTTAACCGGATACGAGCAGTACTTC. The variable domain in full, with the rest retrieved from reference TRBV5-6 and TRBJ2-7, is DAGVTQSPTHLIKTRGQQVTLRCSPKSGHDTVSWYQQALGQGPQFIFQYYEEEERQRGNFPDRFSGHQFPNYSSELNVNALLLGDSALYLCASSLTGYEQYFGPGTRLTVT.

The CDR3 protein is CASSDREVREQYF. The DNA of the CDR3 is TGTGCCAGCAGTGACAGGGAGGTCCGCGAGCAGTACTTC. This chain connects TRBV6-5 to TRBJ2-7, with TRBD1 as a possible D gene (7 bases). V lost 5 bases and J 6 bases, leaving 14 bases between the germline ends. This CDR3 is 13 amino acids long. Germline assignment: CDR1 MNHEY and CDR2 SVGAGI.

The chain has TRBV5-1 and TRBJ1-1, with D hard to call. Per the germline V gene, CDR1 is SGHRS and CDR2 is YFSETQ. This CDR3 comprises 13 residues. Deletions cut 0 bases from V and 1 base from J, with 4 bases between. CDR3 sequence reads: CASSLETNTEAFF. The CDR3 DNA reads TGCGCCAGCAGCTTGGAAACGAACACTGAAGCTTTCTTT.

J is TRBJ2-3 and V is TRBV9; maybe TRBD2 (7 bases). This CDR3 region has 12 residues. Between the trimmed V and J ends, which lost 0 bases and 9 bases, there was a span of 8 bases. Germline lookup yields CDR1 SGDLS and CDR2 YYNGEE. The CDR3 protein is CASSVAGGTQYF. CDR3 DNA sequence: TGTGCCAGCAGCGTAGCGGGGGGCACGCAGTATTTT.

This clone was seen just once. The chain joins TRBV9 to TRBJ2-3, with D perhaps assigned TRBD1 or TRBD2 (5 bases each). CDR1 SGDLS and CDR2 YYNGEE come from the germline V gene. With 0 bases removed from V and 3 bases from J, the gap between germline ends came to 14 bases. CDR3 length: 16 amino acids. CDR3 sequence reads: CASSVGGAGRTDTQYF. CDR3 DNA: TGTGCCAGCAGCGTAGGAGGGGCGGGTAGGACAGATACGCAGTATTTT.

The chain links TRBV12-5 to TRBJ2-5; D is unclear. Germline loops: CDR1 LGHNT, CDR2 FRNRAP. V lost 0 bases and J lost 0, with 14 bases in between. The CDR3 is 17 residues long. The CDR3 loop reads CASGLVPQIPYQETQYF. The DNA of the CDR3 is TGTGCTAGTGGTTTGGTACCTCAGATCCCGTACCAAGAGACCCAGTACTTC.

In nucleotides, the CDR3 is TGTGCCAGCAGTTACCTCCGGGAGTTCGAGGATAATGAGCAGTTCTTC. It specifies CASSYLREFEDNEQFF. The rearrangement joins TRBV6-5 to TRBJ2-1; possibly TRBD2 for D (6 bases). Germline V gene lookup returns CDR1 MNHEY and CDR2 SVGAGI. V dropped 2 bases and J dropped 7 bases, with 18 bases sitting between them. This CDR3 contains 16 residues.

The chain joins TRBV10-2 to TRBJ2-2; D is unclear. Deletions cut 4 bases from V and 1 base from J, with 13 bases between. CDR3 length: 16 amino acids. The V gene's germline CDR1 is WSHSY and CDR2 SAAADI. The CDR3 DNA reads TGCGCCAGCAGTGGGTTAGGGTTCGGGAACACCGGGGAGCTGTTTTTT. Protein: CASSGLGFGNTGELFF.

Of note for this clone: Other DNA sequences within the sample encode an identical CDR3. The V and J genes are TRBV5-6 and TRBJ2-7; D perhaps matches TRBD2 (5 bases). CDR1 is SGHDT and CDR2 is YYEEEE in the germline V gene. The V gene lost 0 bases and the J gene lost 3 bases, with 7 bases spanning the gap. This CDR3 has 13 residues. The CDR3 nucleotides are TGTGCCAGCAGCTTGGAAGCGGACTACGAGCAGTACTTC. It translates to CASSLEADYEQYF.